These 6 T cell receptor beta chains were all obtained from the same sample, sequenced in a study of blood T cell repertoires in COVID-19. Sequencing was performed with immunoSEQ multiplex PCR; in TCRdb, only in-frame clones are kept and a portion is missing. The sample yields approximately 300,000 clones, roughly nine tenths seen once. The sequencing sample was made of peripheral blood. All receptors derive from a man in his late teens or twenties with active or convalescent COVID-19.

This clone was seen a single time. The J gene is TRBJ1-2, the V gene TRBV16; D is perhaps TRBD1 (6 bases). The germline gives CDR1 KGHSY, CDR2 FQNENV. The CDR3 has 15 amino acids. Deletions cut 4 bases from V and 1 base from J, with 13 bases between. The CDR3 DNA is TGTGCCAGCAGCCCCCCAGGGACATATAACTATGGCTACACCTTC. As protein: CASSPPGTYNYGYTF.

CDR3 nucleotide sequence: TGTGCCAGCAGCGCGAAGACTAGCTATGTCGGGGAGCTGTTTTTT. It encodes CASSAKTSYVGELFF. The rearrangement uses TRBV9 and TRBJ2-2; 7 nucleotides match TRBD2. Per the germline V gene, CDR1 is SGDLS and CDR2 is YYNGEE. V shed 3 bases and J 7 bases; nucleotides not matched to a gene: 9. CDR3 length equals 15 residues.

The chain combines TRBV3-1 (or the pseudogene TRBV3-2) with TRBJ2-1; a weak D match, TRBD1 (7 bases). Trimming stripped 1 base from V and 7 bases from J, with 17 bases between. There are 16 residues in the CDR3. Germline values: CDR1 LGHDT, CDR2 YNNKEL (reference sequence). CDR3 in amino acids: CASSQAGGRGANEQFF. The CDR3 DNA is TGTGCCAGCAGCCAAGCAGGCGGCAGGGGGGCAAATGAGCAGTTCTTC.

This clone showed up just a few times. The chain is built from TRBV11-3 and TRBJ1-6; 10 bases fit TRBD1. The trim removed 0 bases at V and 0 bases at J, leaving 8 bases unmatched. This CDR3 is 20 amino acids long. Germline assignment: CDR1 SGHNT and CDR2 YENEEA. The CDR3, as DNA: TGTGCCAGCAGCTTAGAGGTAGGGACAGGGGACCTCTCCTATAATTCACCCCTCCACTTT. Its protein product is CASSLEVGTGDLSYNSPLHF.

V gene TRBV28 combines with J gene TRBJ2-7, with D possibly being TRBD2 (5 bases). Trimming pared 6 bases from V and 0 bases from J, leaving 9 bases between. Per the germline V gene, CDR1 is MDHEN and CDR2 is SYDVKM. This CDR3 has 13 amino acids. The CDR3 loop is CASSDSASYEQYF. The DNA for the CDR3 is TGTGCCAGCAGCGATAGCGCCTCCTACGAGCAGTACTTC.

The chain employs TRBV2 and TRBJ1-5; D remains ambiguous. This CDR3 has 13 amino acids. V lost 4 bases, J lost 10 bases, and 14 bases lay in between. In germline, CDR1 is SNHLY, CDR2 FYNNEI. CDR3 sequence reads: CASSVLLIEPQHF. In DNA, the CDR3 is TGTGCCAGCAGTGTACTTTTAATCGAACCCCAGCATTTT. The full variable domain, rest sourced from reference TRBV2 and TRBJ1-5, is EPEVTQTPSHQVTQMGQEVILRCVPISNHLYFYWYRQILGQKVEFLVSFYNNEISEKSEIFDDQFSVERPDGSNFTLKIRSTKLEDSAMYFCASSVLLIEPQHFGDGTRLSIL.